This is a list of T cell receptor beta chains from one sample in a study of T cells in tuberculosis. TCRdb's copy holds only in-frame clones and misses some; the assay was immunoSEQ multiplex PCR. The table includes about 30,000 clones, roughly 94% detected once. Sequencing was done on a sample of PBMCs. These receptors all stem from a donor under 30 with latent tuberculosis or without tuberculosis infection. Each CDR3 is given without its conserved first and last residue.

J gene,V gene,CDR3 protein
TRBJ1-2,TRBV5-1,LSGGEGYGYT
TRBJ2-1,TRBV11-2,ASSPAGGRPYNEQF
TRBJ1-3,TRBV30,AWSVGGYSGNTIY
TRBJ2-1,TRBV7-2,ASSLALRYEQF
TRBJ2-1,TRBV4-1,ASSPGQGYNEQF
TRBJ1-1,TRBV6-5,ASSWTGAGDTEAF
TRBJ1-1,TRBV6-5,ASSYSGSKEAF
TRBJ2-6,TRBV4-1,ASSQERVGANVLT
TRBJ2-2,TRBV4-1,ASRRSFPNTGELF
TRBJ1-2,TRBV5-6,ASSLPQGSGGYT
TRBJ2-1,TRBV25-1,ASSNPGRGDNEQF
TRBJ2-7,TRBV9,ASSVGLGGVYEQY
TRBJ1-1,TRBV12-5,ASGLVYPGPGPGKNTEAF
TRBJ2-2,TRBV14,ASSLPGTSASGELF
TRBJ2-7,TRBV23-1,ASVNSNYRGRVHEQY
TRBJ2-7,TRBV5-6,ASTPRSYSYEQY
TRBJ1-1,TRBV29-1,SVGTFGTGGEAF
TRBJ2-7,TRBV6-4,ASSERKMDRMKPYEQY
TRBJ2-1,TRBV6-6,ASSYSVSGGNEQF
TRBJ2-5,TRBV7-9,ASSRVLRAGETQY
TRBJ2-7,TRBV6-5,ASNNLDGTYEQY
TRBJ2-7,TRBV30,AWSRQNDEQY
TRBJ1-2,TRBV7-9,ASSLGTYGYT
TRBJ1-1,TRBV11-2,ASSLEGRAF
TRBJ2-5,TRBV5-1,ASTFKGSGEETQY
TRBJ1-1,TRBV19,ASSILPTFLNTEAF
TRBJ1-2,TRBV30,AWSREGGQSYGYT
TRBJ2-2,TRBV11-2,ASSLRNRGYTGELF
TRBJ2-7,TRBV5-4,ASSKGTSGSYEQY
TRBJ2-1,TRBV5-1,ASSREASVVGEQF
TRBJ2-2,TRBV28,ASRDLAGAHTGELF
TRBJ2-1,TRBV11-2,ASSHKARGNEQF
TRBJ2-1,TRBV5-4,ASSSGGTSGLYNEQF
TRBJ2-5,TRBV30,AWSRLADGETQY
TRBJ2-7,TRBV9,ASSVEIQGYEQY
TRBJ1-3,TRBV5-4,ASSSRPSNIGSSGNTIY
TRBJ1-2,TRBV4-2,ASSRGGGRRSNYGYT
TRBJ1-2,TRBV10-3,AISGGDRGVYGYT
TRBJ1-1,TRBV4-1,ASSQVAVTEAF
TRBJ2-5,TRBV5-4,ASTLELTSGRETQY
TRBJ2-7,TRBV5-6,ASSLGPGAYEQY
TRBJ1-5,TRBV6-5,ASSLQGDQPQH
TRBJ2-7,TRBV6-1,ASSDSTYEQY
TRBJ2-1,TRBV7-3,ASSRLAGGVGEQF
TRBJ2-7,TRBV9,ASSASGAAEQY
TRBJ1-4,TRBV7-2,ASSFLHPLDEKLF
TRBJ1-5,TRBV27,ASSLSAGGQPQH
TRBJ2-5,TRBV2,ASTNPKTGQETQY